The 14 T cell receptor beta chains below all came from one sample that was sequenced in a study of blood T cell repertoires in COVID-19. The protocol was immunoSEQ multiplex PCR, while the TCRdb copy is restricted to in-frame clones and leaves out a portion. The table has some 310,000 clones, 80% to 90% seen once; the top ten hold 1%. Sequenced: peripheral blood. The receptors come from a man aged 50 to 60 with active or convalescent COVID-19.

This rearrangement joins TRBV10-3 to TRBJ2-7; 9 positions match TRBD2. The germline CDR1 and CDR2 sequences are ENHRY and SYGVKD. This CDR3 is built from 15 residues. V shed 7 bases, J shed 2 bases, and the junction held 9 bases outside the gene matches. CDR3 coding DNA: TGTGCCATCAAGGCTAGCGGGGAACTTACCTACGAGCAGTACTTC. This translates into CAIKASGELTYEQYF.

The rearrangement uses TRBV19 and TRBJ1-4; D not resolved. Germline-derived CDR1 and CDR2 are LNHDA and SQIVND (reference sequence). V was trimmed by 4 bases and J by 9 bases, leaving 15 bases between them. This CDR3 region has 14 residues. As DNA, the CDR3 is TGTGCCAGTAGTACTAAGAGTACCACTAAAAAACTGTTTTTT. Protein product: CASSTKSTTKKLFF.

V and J are TRBV2 and TRBJ2-2, with 10 bases that match TRBD2. V shed 4 bases, J shed 4 bases, and the junction held 6 bases outside the gene matches. The CDR3 totals 16 residues. Per germline, CDR1 SNHLY and CDR2 FYNNEI. CDR3 loop: CASSVTSGRVTGELFF. The CDR3 DNA is TGTGCCAGCAGTGTAACAAGCGGGAGGGTCACCGGGGAGCTGTTTTTT.

The chain carries TRBV28 and TRBJ1-1; no firm D call. Germline CDR1 MDHEN, CDR2 SYDVKM. V dropped 3 bases and J dropped 10 bases, with 9 bases sitting between them. The CDR3 length is 11 residues. Written as DNA, the CDR3 is TGTGCCAGCAGTTTGATCCAGGTAGCTTTCTTT. Translated: CASSLIQVAFF.

V gene TRBV18 combines with J gene TRBJ2-7; TRBD2 aligns across 11 bases. CDR3 length: 15 amino acids. Germline loops: CDR1 KGHSH, CDR2 LQKENI. The ends lost 3 bases at V and 2 bases at J; junction bases unmatched: 3. CDR3: CASSPGLADTYEQYF. The CDR3 DNA reads TGTGCCAGCTCACCGGGACTAGCGGACACCTACGAGCAGTACTTC.

This clone has more than one count but fewer than ten. The V gene is TRBV14, the J gene TRBJ1-1; D ambiguous. The germline V and J ends were trimmed by 4 bases and 5 bases, with 11 bases remaining between them. The CDR3 is made up of 13 amino acids. Germline assignment: CDR1 SGHDN and CDR2 FVKESK. CDR3 bases: TGTGCCAGCAGCCGCGCGGCGGGGACTGAAGCTTTCTTT. This gives the protein CASSRAAGTEAFF.

This clone was seen a few times. DNA for the CDR3: TGTGCCATCAGTGAGTCAGGCGAGGGAGAACACACCTTC. This translates into CAISESGEGEHTF. This chain links TRBV10-3 with TRBJ1-2, with D unresolved. The ends were cut back, 0 bases at V and 12 bases at J, with 14 bases in the middle. The CDR3 sequence is 13 residues long. CDR1 ENHRY and CDR2 SYGVKD come from the germline V gene.

This rearrangement joins TRBV5-4 to TRBJ2-3; D is undetermined. The ends were cut back, 4 bases at V and 1 base at J, with 7 bases in the middle. This CDR3 region has 13 residues. CDR1 is SGHNT and CDR2 is YYREEE in the germline V gene (reference sequence). CDR3 amino acids: CASSPPRTDTQYF. CDR3 DNA sequence: TGTGCCAGCAGCCCTCCCCGCACAGATACGCAGTATTTT.

The chain joins TRBV15 to TRBJ2-4; 13 bases are a match to TRBD2. CDR1 is LNHNV and CDR2 is YYDKDF in the germline V gene (reference sequence). The CDR3 is 19 residues long. The J segment lost 9 bases and the V segment lost 1 base, leaving 15 bases of the junction unmatched. Written as DNA, the CDR3 is TGTGCCACCAGCAGAGCTGGGCCGAGGACTAGCGGGAGCGGGAGCATTCAGTACTTC. It codes for CATSRAGPRTSGSGSIQYF.

The rearrangement joins TRBV7-3 to TRBJ2-1, with 10 bases aligning to TRBD2. This CDR3 region has 17 residues. Trimming cost V 0 bases and J 2 bases; bases outside gene matches: 4. Germline V gives CDR1 SGHTA, CDR2 FQGTGA. CDR3 residues: CASSLTTSGGAYNEQFF. The CDR3 bases are TGTGCCAGCAGCTTAACAACCAGCGGGGGGGCCTACAATGAGCAGTTCTTC.

This chain uses TRBV6-5 with TRBJ1-2; 7 nucleotides line up with TRBD1. CDR1 and CDR2 (germline): MNHEY, SVGAGI. The CDR3 contains 15 residues. V lost 6 bases and J lost 4; bases outside the gene matches: 11. The CDR3 DNA sequence: TGTGCCAGCAGAAGGGGCGTGGGACAGTCCTATGGCTACACCTTC. This translates into CASRRGVGQSYGYTF.

CDR3 protein: CAWSTGQGESQPQHF. The CDR3, as DNA: TGTGCCTGGAGTACGGGACAGGGGGAATCTCAGCCCCAGCATTTT. The gene calls are TRBV30 and TRBJ1-5; TRBD1 matches at 11 bases. The CDR3 contains 15 residues. Germline loops: CDR1 GTSNPN, CDR2 SVGIG (reference sequence). Unmatched junction bases numbered 6, after V lost 2 bases and J lost 6 bases.

The V and J genes are TRBV11-2 and TRBJ2-5, with 8 bases matching TRBD2. CDR3 length: 17 residues. V lost 1 base and J lost 1; bases outside the gene matches: 8. The germline V gene has CDR1 SGHAT and CDR2 FQNNGV. DNA for the CDR3: TGTGCCAGCAGCTTAGGGATTGGCGGGAGGTCCCAAGAGACCCAGTACTTC. Translating gives CASSLGIGGRSQETQYF. The whole variable domain, remainder taken from reference TRBV11-2 and TRBJ2-5, is EAGVAQSPRYKIIEKRQSVAFWCNPISGHATLYWYQQILGQGPKLLIQFQNNGVVDDSQLPKDRFSAERLKGVDSTLKIQPAKLEDSAVYLCASSLGIGGRSQETQYFGPGTRLLVL.

The chain uses TRBV10-1 and TRBJ1-5, with TRBD1 as a possible D gene (5 bases). This CDR3 comprises 14 residues. V was cut by 6 bases and J by 1 base, with 10 bases left in between. The germline V gene has CDR1 WNHNN and CDR2 SYGVQD (reference sequence). CDR3 bases: TGCGCCAGCAGCCCCACAGGAAGCAATCAGCCCCAGCATTTT. Translated, it gives CASSPTGSNQPQHF.